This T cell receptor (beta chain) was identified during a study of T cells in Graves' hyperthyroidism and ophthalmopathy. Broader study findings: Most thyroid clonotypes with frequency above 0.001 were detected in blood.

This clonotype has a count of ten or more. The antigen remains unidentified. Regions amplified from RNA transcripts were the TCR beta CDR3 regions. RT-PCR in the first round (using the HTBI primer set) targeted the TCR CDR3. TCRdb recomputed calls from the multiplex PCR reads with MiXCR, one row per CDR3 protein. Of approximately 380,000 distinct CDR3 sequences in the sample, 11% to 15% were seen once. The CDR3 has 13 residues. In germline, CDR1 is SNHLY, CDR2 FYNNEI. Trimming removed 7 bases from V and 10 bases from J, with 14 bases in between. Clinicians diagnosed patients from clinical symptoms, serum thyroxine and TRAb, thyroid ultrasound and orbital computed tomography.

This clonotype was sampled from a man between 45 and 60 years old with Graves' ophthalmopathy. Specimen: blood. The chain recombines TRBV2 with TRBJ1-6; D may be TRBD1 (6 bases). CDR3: CASTGTSGSPLHF. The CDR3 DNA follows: TGTGCCAGCACCGGGACATCGGGATCACCCCTCCACTTT.